The entry that follows covers one T cell receptor beta chain sequence. Its antigen is unknown. The TCR cDNA carried a universal primer site and UMIs from 5'RACE template switching. TCRdb fed the 5' RACE reads into MiXCR, producing one record per CDR3 protein. The sample contains roughly 74,000 distinct CDR3 sequences, approximately 6.9% of which appear only once. This sample is drawn from a study of T cells after yellow fever vaccination. General observations from the study: FACS-sorted repertoires could harbor abundant contaminating bulk-population clonotypes. After the booster, over 95% of CD4 and approximately 90% of CD8 primary-response clones were re-detected.

The sample in question was CD8+ T cells sorted from PBMCs, obtained more than 4 days after the first yellow fever vaccination. This clonotype originated in a man aged 18 to 30 who received the YFV17D yellow fever vaccine.

The CDR3 region has the DNA TGTGCCAGCAGCCGCAAGATTCGTCTTTATTACATGGGTGAAAAACTGTTTTTT. It specifies CASSRKIRLYYMGEKLFF. The rearrangement joins TRBV4-2 to TRBJ1-4; the D is unclear. Trimming left V 4 bases short and J 7 bases short, with 25 bases between. The CDR3 spans 18 residues. In germline, CDR1 is LGHNA, CDR2 YNFKEQ.